This T cell receptor beta chain originates from a study of cytomegalovirus exposure and HLA in healthy donors. Primers: 60 Vbeta forward and 13 Jbeta reverse. Clones were sequenced by immunoSEQ multiplex PCR, and TCRdb holds only the in-frame ones, with some missing. The sample holds some 140,000 clones, roughly three quarters seen once. This TCR was sampled from a man aged 30 to 39 in good health and CMV-seronegative. Material: PBMCs.

CDR3 residues: CASSPPSYEQYF. The DNA of the CDR3 is TGTGCCAGCAGCCCCCCTTCCTACGAGCAGTACTTC. This chain joins TRBV4-2 and TRBJ2-7; D gene unclear. The CDR3 has 12 amino acids. The ends were cut back, 4 bases at V and 1 base at J, with 5 bases in the middle. Germline V lookup: CDR1 LGHNA, CDR2 YNFKEQ.